Below, 31 T cell receptor beta chains from the same sample are listed, as sequenced in a study of T cell responses to AZD1222 COVID-19 vaccine. Assay used: immunoSEQ multiplex PCR; TCRdb lists only in-frame clones, some missing. Of around 110,000 clones in the sample, more than 80% are singletons; the top ten hold approximately 7%. Sequencing used peripheral blood, obtained on day 0 of AZD1222 vaccination. Receptors originate from an adult in good health.

V is TRBV12-3 or TRBV12-4 and J is TRBJ1-2; tentative D call: TRBD1 (6 bases). V lost 9 bases, J lost 7 bases, and 12 bases lay in between. There are 11 residues in the CDR3. The CDR3 protein is CASQQGLGYTF. CDR3 in DNA: TGTGCCAGTCAACAGGGTCTTGGCTACACCTTC.

The rearrangement joins TRBV5-4 to TRBJ2-3; D is perhaps TRBD2 (6 bases). V was shortened by 4 bases and J by 5 bases, with 20 bases between the two germline ends. The germline V gene encodes CDR1 SGHNT and CDR2 YYREEE (reference sequence). CDR3 size: 16 residues. This CDR3 reads CASSPLLTGVVDTQYF. CDR3 in DNA: TGTGCCAGCAGCCCCCTTTTAACGGGAGTGGTAGATACGCAGTATTTT.

The V call is TRBV5-5, the J call TRBJ2-7, with D uncertain. Trimming pared 5 bases from V and 4 bases from J, leaving 10 bases between. In germline, CDR1 is SGHKS, CDR2 YYEKEE (reference sequence). This CDR3 comprises 12 residues. CDR3 sequence (DNA): TGTGCCAGCAGTTTGAGCGTTTACGAGCAGTACTTC. Its protein is CASSLSVYEQYF.

This chain uses TRBV6-5 with TRBJ2-7, with TRBD1 matching 8 bases. The CDR3 is made up of 15 amino acids. V shed 7 bases and J 0 bases; nucleotides not matched to a gene: 8. The V gene's germline CDR1 is MNHEY and CDR2 SVGAGI. This CDR3 is CASTAGGSNSYEQYF. The CDR3 DNA sequence: TGTGCCAGCACCGCAGGGGGCTCCAACTCCTACGAGCAGTACTTC.

The genes are TRBV7-3 and TRBJ2-2, with TRBD1 as a possible D gene (6 bases). Germline V CDR1 and CDR2: SGHTA, FQGTGA. CDR3 length: 14 amino acids. The V end was cut by 5 bases, the J end by 2 bases, with 9 bases between. The CDR3 region is CASSGGHNTGELFF. The DNA of the CDR3 is TGTGCCAGCAGCGGGGGACACAACACCGGGGAGCTGTTTTTT.

This clone was recorded only once. The gene calls are TRBV10-3 and TRBJ2-1; 9 nucleotides match TRBD2. Trimming at V came to 7 bases and at J to 5 bases, leaving 3 bases not matched to a gene. The CDR3 consists of 13 residues. Germline CDR1 and CDR2: ENHRY and SYGVKD. Here the CDR3 reads CAITRLADNEQFF. CDR3 DNA: TGTGCCATCACTCGACTAGCGGACAATGAGCAGTTCTTC.

This clone was seen only a few times. J is TRBJ1-2 and V is TRBV7-9, with D perhaps TRBD1 (5 bases). The germline V and J ends were trimmed by 5 bases and 4 bases, with 14 bases remaining between them. Per germline, CDR1 SEHNR and CDR2 FQNEAQ (reference sequence). The CDR3 sequence is 14 residues long. The CDR3 nucleotides are TGTGCCAGCAGCGTCCACCCGGGACTCTATGGCTACACCTTC. Encoded protein: CASSVHPGLYGYTF.

The J gene is TRBJ2-7, the V gene TRBV19, with TRBD2 identical over 9 bases. The germline V gene has CDR1 LNHDA and CDR2 SQIVND (reference sequence). V was clipped by 2 bases and J by 0 bases; unmatched bases: 11. The CDR3 consists of 18 residues. The CDR3: CASSIYGGAGGSSYEQYF. Here the CDR3 DNA reads TGTGCCAGTAGTATATACGGGGGAGCGGGAGGAAGCTCCTACGAGCAGTACTTC.

The V call is TRBV20-1, the J call TRBJ2-2, with TRBD2 matching 9 bases. Germline CDR1 is DFQATT and CDR2 is SNEGSKA (reference sequence). This CDR3 spans 16 amino acids. With V trimmed by 3 bases and J by 7 bases, 12 bases remained unmatched. The CDR3 DNA follows: TGCAGTGCTAGTCCCCCTAGCGGGAAAGCACGCGGGGAGCTGTTTTTT. Its translation: CSASPPSGKARGELFF.

The chain uses TRBV11-2 and TRBJ1-4; D is undetermined. V lost 5 bases, J lost 7 bases, and 11 bases lay in between. Germline CDR1 and CDR2: SGHAT and FQNNGV. The CDR3 has 13 residues. DNA for the CDR3: TGTGCCAGCAGCAGAAACTCCCCTGAAAAACTGTTTTTT. This gives the protein CASSRNSPEKLFF.

The count of this clone is one. The chain has TRBV28 and TRBJ2-7; D remains unclear. Trimming cost V 3 bases and J 3 bases, with 12 bases left between them. In germline, CDR1 is MDHEN, CDR2 SYDVKM. The CDR3 spans 14 residues. The CDR3: CASSFPGTNYEQYF. The CDR3 bases are TGTGCCAGCAGTTTTCCGGGCACCAACTACGAGCAGTACTTC.

The J gene is TRBJ1-4, the V gene TRBV7-8; 7 nucleotides agree with TRBD1. Germline loops: CDR1 SGHVS, CDR2 FQNEAQ. J gave up 8 bases and V 5 bases, and 8 bases lay outside the gene matches. The CDR3 is 14 residues long. The CDR3 DNA reads as TGTGCCAGCAGCCACCGGGACAGTGAAGAAAAACTGTTTTTT. Amino acids: CASSHRDSEEKLFF. The whole variable domain, remainder taken from reference TRBV7-8 and TRBJ1-4, is GAGVSQSPRYKVAKRGQDVALRCDPISGHVSLFWYQQALGQGPEFLTYFQNEAQLDKSGLPSDRFFAERPEGSVSTLKIQRTQQEDSAVYLCASSHRDSEEKLFFGSGTQLSVL.

The J gene is TRBJ1-2, the V gene TRBV11-3, with a weak D call TRBD1 (6 bases). This CDR3 has 15 amino acids. Deletions cut 3 bases from V and 0 bases from J, with 11 bases between. Germline V CDR1 and CDR2: SGHNT, YENEEA. The CDR3 protein is CASSFQDRANYGYTF. The CDR3 coding sequence is TGTGCCAGCAGCTTTCAGGACAGAGCTAACTATGGCTACACCTTC.

The chain joins TRBV28 to TRBJ2-7; the D is unclear. Trimming pared 6 bases from V and 1 base from J, leaving 4 bases between. Germline V CDR1 and CDR2: MDHEN, SYDVKM. This CDR3 spans 11 amino acids. This CDR3 reads CASRASYEQYF. CDR3 DNA sequence: TGTGCCAGCAGGGCTTCCTACGAGCAGTACTTC.

This clone occurred once. The chain links TRBV19 to TRBJ1-5; no reliable D call. Germline values: CDR1 LNHDA, CDR2 SQIVND (reference sequence). V lost 6 bases, J lost 8 bases, and 17 bases lay in between. The CDR3 loop spans 14 amino acids. The CDR3 nucleotides read TGTGCCAGTAGGGCTGATCAGAGGCATGAGCCCCAGCATTTT. The encoded protein is CASRADQRHEPQHF.

This clone has just a few counts. The chain joins TRBV5-1 to TRBJ2-3; D remains unclear. The CDR3 extends over 15 amino acids. Germline CDR1 is SGHRS and CDR2 is YFSETQ. The V end lost 1 base, the J end lost 5 bases, and 14 bases lay between the germline ends. The CDR3: CASSLMAVPQDTQYF. The CDR3 region has the DNA TGCGCCAGCAGCTTGATGGCGGTGCCTCAAGATACGCAGTATTTT.

This chain joins TRBV7-3 and TRBJ1-1, with 8 positions matching TRBD1. The CDR3 contains 13 residues. The germline V gene encodes CDR1 SGHTA and CDR2 FQGTGA. V lost 5 bases and J lost 3; bases outside the gene matches: 2. In DNA form, the CDR3 reads TGTGCCAGCAGCGGACAGGGCGACACTGAAGCTTTCTTT. This gives the protein CASSGQGDTEAFF.

This clone was seen a few times. V gene TRBV7-2 combines with J gene TRBJ2-2; TRBD2 might be the D (5 bases). The CDR3 runs to 14 residues. V shed 4 bases and J shed 3 bases, with 9 bases lying between them. Germline lookup yields CDR1 SGHTA and CDR2 FQGNSA. This CDR3 is CASSSRTDTGELFF. Here the CDR3 DNA reads TGTGCCAGCAGCTCTCGGACTGACACCGGGGAGCTGTTTTTT.

For the CDR3, the DNA is TGCGCCAGCAGACCGGGACTAGCGGGAGGCCTAGATGAGCAGTTCTTC. Protein sequence: CASRPGLAGGLDEQFF. The V gene is TRBV10-2, the J gene TRBJ2-1, with 15 nucleotides matching TRBD2. Per germline, CDR1 WSHSY and CDR2 SAAADI. There are 16 residues in the CDR3. With 6 bases clipped from V and 8 bases from J, the junction kept 8 bases outside the gene matches.

The chain has TRBV14 and TRBJ1-2; TRBD1 matches at 7 bases. The CDR3 extends over 16 amino acids. V lost 1 base and J lost 6; bases outside the gene matches: 11. CDR1 and CDR2 from the germline V gene are SGHDN and FVKESK. The CDR3 DNA is TGTGCCAGCAGCCAAGTAACTCCCAGGGGGATTCATGGCTACACCTTC. Translation gives CASSQVTPRGIHGYTF.

The chain uses TRBV28 and TRBJ2-5, with D unclear. V lost 3 bases, J lost 4 bases, and 9 bases lay in between. Germline V gives CDR1 MDHEN, CDR2 SYDVKM. The CDR3 runs 13 residues. CDR3 nucleotide sequence: TGTGCCAGCAGTTTGCAACTGGGAGAGACCCAGTACTTC. As protein: CASSLQLGETQYF. The full variable domain, rest sourced from reference TRBV28 and TRBJ2-5, is DVKVTQSSRYLVKRTGEKVFLECVQDMDHENMFWYRQDPGLGLRLIYFSYDVKMKEKGDIPEGYSVSREKKERFSLILESASTNQTSMYLCASSLQLGETQYFGPGTRLLVL.

The gene calls are TRBV3-1 (or the pseudogene TRBV3-2) and TRBJ1-1; 7 nucleotides align to TRBD1. Losses at the gene ends were 0 bases for V and 4 bases for J; bases not matched to a gene: 5. The CDR3 sequence is 15 residues long. Per the germline V gene, CDR1 is LGHDT and CDR2 is YNNKEL (reference sequence). The CDR3 nucleotides read TGTGCCAGCAGCCAAGAGCGGACAGGTCGCACTGAAGCTTTCTTT. Encoded protein: CASSQERTGRTEAFF.

This chain uses TRBV9 with TRBJ2-7, with 8 nucleotides matching TRBD2. The length of the CDR3 is 20 residues. V dropped 0 bases and J dropped 3; count of bases not matched to a gene: 20. Per the germline V gene, CDR1 is SGDLS and CDR2 is YYNGEE. In nucleotides, the CDR3 is TGTGCCAGCAGCGTAGGGTCACAGGGCCGTCCGGGAGGGCGAGTCTACGAGCAGTACTTC. Translation gives CASSVGSQGRPGGRVYEQYF.

The chain recombines TRBV6-5 with TRBJ1-2; D gene ambiguous. Germline V gives CDR1 MNHEY, CDR2 SVGAGI. This CDR3 has 15 amino acids. V lost 6 bases to trimming and J lost 5 bases, with 19 bases between them. CDR3 in amino acids: CASRPAARQLYGYTF. CDR3 nucleotides: TGTGCCAGCAGGCCTGCCGCCCGGCAGCTTTATGGCTACACCTTC.

V usage is TRBV7-2 and J usage is TRBJ2-5; perhaps TRBD2 as D (5 bases). The germline V gene encodes CDR1 SGHTA and CDR2 FQGNSA. V was cut by 1 base and J by 4 bases, with 7 bases left in between. CDR3 size: 13 residues. The CDR3 coding sequence is TGTGCCAGCAGCTTAGAGGAGGTAGAGACCCAGTACTTC. Translated, it gives CASSLEEVETQYF. The full variable domain, in which reference TRBV7-2 and TRBJ2-5 provide the parts outside the CDR3, is GAGVSQSPSNKVTEKGKDVELRCDPISGHTALYWYRQSLGQGLEFLIYFQGNSAPDKSGLPSDRFSAERTGGSVSTLTIQRTQQEDSAVYLCASSLEEVETQYFGPGTRLLVL.

J is TRBJ1-3 and V is TRBV4-1; D is ambiguous. Germline CDR1 MGHRA, CDR2 YSYEKL. V lost 0 bases, J lost 3 bases, and 12 bases lay in between. This CDR3 is built from 16 residues. For the CDR3, the DNA is TGCGCCAGCAGCCAAGATCGGTGGACTGATGGAAACACCATATATTTT. Translation gives CASSQDRWTDGNTIYF.

As regards this clone: Other DNA sequences of this sample code for an identical CDR3. The V call is TRBV18, the J call TRBJ2-4; D call uncertain. Trimming stripped 0 bases from V and 0 bases from J, with 6 bases between. Germline V CDR1 and CDR2: KGHSH, LQKENI. This CDR3 has 15 residues. The CDR3 sequence is CASSPPGLAKNIQYF. The CDR3 DNA sequence: TGTGCCAGCTCACCACCGGGGTTAGCCAAAAACATTCAGTACTTC.

The chain uses TRBV5-1 and TRBJ1-1; TRBD1 matches at 7 bases. The CDR3 is 15 amino acids. Trimming took 3 bases from V and 6 from J; bases not matched to a gene: 11. Germline CDR1 and CDR2: SGHRS and YFSETQ. CDR3 region: CASSSGILTGAEAFF. The CDR3 nucleotides are TGCGCCAGCAGCTCCGGAATCCTAACAGGGGCTGAAGCTTTCTTT.

This chain connects TRBV9 to TRBJ2-3; D remains ambiguous. The CDR3 has 15 residues. The V and J ends lost 0 bases and 0 bases respectively, with 8 bases between them. Germline V gives CDR1 SGDLS, CDR2 YYNGEE. DNA for the CDR3: TGTGCCAGCAGCGTAGCGGTCCCTAGCACAGATACGCAGTATTTT. It specifies CASSVAVPSTDTQYF.

The chain couples TRBV6-1 to TRBJ2-5; D ambiguous. The germline gives CDR1 MNHNS, CDR2 SASEGT. The CDR3 sequence is 15 residues long. Trimming stripped 0 bases from V and 5 bases from J, with 13 bases between. The CDR3 spells CASSEAIQPAETQYF. The DNA for the CDR3 is TGTGCCAGCAGTGAAGCCATACAGCCTGCGGAGACCCAGTACTTC.

The chain is built from TRBV7-9 and TRBJ2-7, with 7 positions matching TRBD2. The CDR3 has 14 amino acids. V was clipped by 5 bases and J by 3 bases; unmatched bases: 7. Germline V lookup: CDR1 SEHNR, CDR2 FQNEAQ (reference sequence). As DNA, the CDR3 is TGTGCCAGCAGCCCTTCAGGGAGGGACTACGAGCAGTACTTC. It encodes CASSPSGRDYEQYF.